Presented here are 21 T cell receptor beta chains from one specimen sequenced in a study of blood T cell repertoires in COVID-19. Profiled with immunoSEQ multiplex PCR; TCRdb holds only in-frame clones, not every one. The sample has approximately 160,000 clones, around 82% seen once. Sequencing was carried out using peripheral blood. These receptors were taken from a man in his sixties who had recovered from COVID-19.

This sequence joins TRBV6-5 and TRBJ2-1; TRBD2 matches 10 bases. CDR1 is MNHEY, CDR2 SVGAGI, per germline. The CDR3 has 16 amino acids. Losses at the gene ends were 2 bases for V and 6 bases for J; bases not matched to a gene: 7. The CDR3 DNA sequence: TGTGCCAGCAGTTACGGTCGTCTAGCGGGGGCCAATGAGCAGTTCTTC. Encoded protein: CASSYGRLAGANEQFF.

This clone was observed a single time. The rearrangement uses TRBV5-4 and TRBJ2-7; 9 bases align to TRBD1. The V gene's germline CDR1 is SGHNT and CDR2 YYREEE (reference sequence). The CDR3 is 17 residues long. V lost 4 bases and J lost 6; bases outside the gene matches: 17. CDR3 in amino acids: CASSPGQGWNHLGEQYF. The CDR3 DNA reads TGTGCCAGCAGCCCGGGACAGGGATGGAACCATTTGGGCGAGCAGTACTTC. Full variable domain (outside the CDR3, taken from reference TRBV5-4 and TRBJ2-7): ETGVTQSPTHLIKTRGQQVTLRCSSQSGHNTVSWYQQALGQGPQFIFQYYREEENGRGNFPPRFSGLQFPNYSSELNVNALELDDSALYLCASSPGQGWNHLGEQYFGPGTRLTVT.

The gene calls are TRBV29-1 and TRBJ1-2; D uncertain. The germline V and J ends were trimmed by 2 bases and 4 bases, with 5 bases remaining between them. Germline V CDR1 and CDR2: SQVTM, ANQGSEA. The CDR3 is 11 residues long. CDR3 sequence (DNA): TGCAGCGTTGAATCGGTCTATGGCTACACCTTC. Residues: CSVESVYGYTF. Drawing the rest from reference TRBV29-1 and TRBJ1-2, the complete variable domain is SAVISQKPSRDICQRGTSLTIQCQVDSQVTMMFWYRQQPGQSLTLIATANQGSEATYESGFVIDKFPISRPNLTFSTLTVSNMSPEDSSIYLCSVESVYGYTFGSGTRLTVV.

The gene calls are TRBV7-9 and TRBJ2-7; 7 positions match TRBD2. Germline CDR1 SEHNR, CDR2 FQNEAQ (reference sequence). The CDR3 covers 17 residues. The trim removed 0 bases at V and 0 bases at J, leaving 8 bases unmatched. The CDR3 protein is CASSLANGGTLSYEQYF. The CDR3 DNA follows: TGTGCCAGCAGCTTAGCGAACGGGGGGACCCTCTCCTACGAGCAGTACTTC.

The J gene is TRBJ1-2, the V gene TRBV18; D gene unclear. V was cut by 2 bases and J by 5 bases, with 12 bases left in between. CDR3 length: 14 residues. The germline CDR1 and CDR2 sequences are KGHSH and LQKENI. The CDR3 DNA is TGTGCCAGCTCACCAGGAGGGTTAGGGTATGGCTACACCTTC. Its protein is CASSPGGLGYGYTF.

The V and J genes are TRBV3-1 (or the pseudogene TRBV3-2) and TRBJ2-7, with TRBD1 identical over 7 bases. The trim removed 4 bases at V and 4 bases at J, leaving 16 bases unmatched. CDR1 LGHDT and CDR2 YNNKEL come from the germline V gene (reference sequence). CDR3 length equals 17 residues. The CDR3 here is CASSLMKGGERPYEQYF. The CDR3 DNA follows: TGTGCCAGCAGCCTAATGAAAGGGGGCGAAAGGCCTTACGAGCAGTACTTC.

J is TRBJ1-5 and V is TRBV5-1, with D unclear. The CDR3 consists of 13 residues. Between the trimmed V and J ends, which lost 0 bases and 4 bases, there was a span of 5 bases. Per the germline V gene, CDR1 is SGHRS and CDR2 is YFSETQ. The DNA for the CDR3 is TGCGCCAGCAGCTTGGTCCCTAATCAGCCCCAGCATTTT. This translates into CASSLVPNQPQHF. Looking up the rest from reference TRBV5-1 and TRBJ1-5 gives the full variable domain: KAGVTQTPRYLIKTRGQQVTLSCSPISGHRSVSWYQQTPGQGLQFLFEYFSETQRNKGNFPGRFSGRQFSNSRSEMNVSTLELGDSALYLCASSLVPNQPQHFGDGTRLSIL.

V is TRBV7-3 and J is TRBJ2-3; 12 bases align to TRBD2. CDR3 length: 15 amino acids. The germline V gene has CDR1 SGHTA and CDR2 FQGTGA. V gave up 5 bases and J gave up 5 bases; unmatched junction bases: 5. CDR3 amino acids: CASSPGLAGVDTQYF. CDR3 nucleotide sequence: TGTGCCAGCAGCCCGGGACTAGCGGGTGTAGATACGCAGTATTTT. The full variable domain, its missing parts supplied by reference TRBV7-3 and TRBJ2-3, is GAGVSQTPSNKVTEKGKYVELRCDPISGHTALYWYRQSLGQGPEFLIYFQGTGAADDSGLPNDRFFAVRPEGSVSTLKIQRTERGDSAVYLCASSPGLAGVDTQYFGPGTRLTVL.

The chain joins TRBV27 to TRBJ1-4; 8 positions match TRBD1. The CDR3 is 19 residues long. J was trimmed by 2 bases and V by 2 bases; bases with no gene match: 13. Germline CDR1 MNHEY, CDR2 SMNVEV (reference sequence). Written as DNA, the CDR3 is TGTGCCAGCAGTTTAACCTTACCGCAGGGGGCGCGGACTAATGAAAAACTGTTTTTT. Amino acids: CASSLTLPQGARTNEKLFF.

The CDR3 loop reads CASSVAGTGGETQYF. CDR3 sequence (DNA): TGTGCCAGCAGCGTAGCGGGGACAGGGGGGGAGACCCAGTACTTC. The chain combines TRBV9 with TRBJ2-5; 11 nucleotides match TRBD1. This CDR3 is 15 amino acids long. In germline, CDR1 is SGDLS, CDR2 YYNGEE. The V segment lost 0 bases and the J segment 5 bases; nucleotides outside the gene matches: 3.

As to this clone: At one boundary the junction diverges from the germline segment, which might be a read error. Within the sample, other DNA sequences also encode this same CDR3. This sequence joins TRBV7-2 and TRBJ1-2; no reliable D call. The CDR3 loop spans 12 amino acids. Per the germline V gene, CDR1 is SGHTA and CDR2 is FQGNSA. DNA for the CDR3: TGTGCCAGCAGCCCCCCCGACTATGGCTACACCTTT. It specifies CASSPPDYGYTF.

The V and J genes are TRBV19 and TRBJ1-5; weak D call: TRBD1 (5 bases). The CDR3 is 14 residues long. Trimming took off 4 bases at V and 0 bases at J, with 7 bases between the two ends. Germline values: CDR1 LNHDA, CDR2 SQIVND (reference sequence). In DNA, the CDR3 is TGTGCCAGTAGTACACAGGTTAGCAATCAGCCCCAGCATTTT. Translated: CASSTQVSNQPQHF.

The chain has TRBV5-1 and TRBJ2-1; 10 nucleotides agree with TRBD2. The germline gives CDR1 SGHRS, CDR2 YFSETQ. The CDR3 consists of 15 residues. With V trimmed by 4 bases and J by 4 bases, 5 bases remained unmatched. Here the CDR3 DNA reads TGCGCCAGCAGCCAAGCGGGGGGGCCTTACAATGAGCAGTTCTTC. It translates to CASSQAGGPYNEQFF.

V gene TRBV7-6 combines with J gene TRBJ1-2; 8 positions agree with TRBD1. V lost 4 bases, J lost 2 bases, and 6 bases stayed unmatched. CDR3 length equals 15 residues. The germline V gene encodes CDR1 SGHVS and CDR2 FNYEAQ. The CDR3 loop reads CASSSPGTGNYGYTF. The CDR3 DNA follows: TGTGCCAGCAGCTCGCCCGGGACAGGAAACTATGGCTACACCTTC.

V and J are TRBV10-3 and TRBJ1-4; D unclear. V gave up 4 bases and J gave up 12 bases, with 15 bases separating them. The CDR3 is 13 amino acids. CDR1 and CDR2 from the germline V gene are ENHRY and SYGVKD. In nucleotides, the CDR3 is TGTGCCATCAGTGCGGTTGTCCGGTCGGAACTGTTTTTT. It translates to CAISAVVRSELFF.

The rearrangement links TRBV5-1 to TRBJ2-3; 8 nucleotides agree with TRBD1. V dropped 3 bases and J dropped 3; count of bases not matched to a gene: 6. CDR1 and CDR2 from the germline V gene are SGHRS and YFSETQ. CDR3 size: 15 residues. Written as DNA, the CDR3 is TGCGCCAGCAGCTCCGGACAGGGAGTAACAGATACGCAGTATTTT. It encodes CASSSGQGVTDTQYF.

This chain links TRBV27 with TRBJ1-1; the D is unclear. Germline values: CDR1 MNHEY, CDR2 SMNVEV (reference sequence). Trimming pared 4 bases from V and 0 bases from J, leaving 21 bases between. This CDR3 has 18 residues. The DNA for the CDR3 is TGTGCCAGCAGTTCCCTTCGCGGAGTGCTAATCATGAACACTGAAGCTTTCTTT. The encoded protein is CASSSLRGVLIMNTEAFF.

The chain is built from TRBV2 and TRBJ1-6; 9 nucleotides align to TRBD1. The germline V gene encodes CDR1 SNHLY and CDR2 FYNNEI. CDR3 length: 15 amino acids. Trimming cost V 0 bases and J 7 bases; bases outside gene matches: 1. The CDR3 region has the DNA TGTGCCAGCAGTGAAGCGACAGGGGGAAATTCACCCCTCCACTTT. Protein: CASSEATGGNSPLHF.

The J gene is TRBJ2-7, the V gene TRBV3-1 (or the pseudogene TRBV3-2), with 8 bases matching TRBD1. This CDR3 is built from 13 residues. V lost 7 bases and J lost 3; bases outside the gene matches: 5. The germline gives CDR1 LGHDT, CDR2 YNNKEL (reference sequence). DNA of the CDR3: TGTGCCAGCACCTCCGGACAGGGCTACGAGCAGTACTTC. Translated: CASTSGQGYEQYF.

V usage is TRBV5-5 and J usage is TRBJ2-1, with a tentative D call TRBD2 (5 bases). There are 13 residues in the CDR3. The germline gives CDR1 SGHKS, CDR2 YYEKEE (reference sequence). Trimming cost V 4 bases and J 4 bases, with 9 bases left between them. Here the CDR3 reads CASSPGLYNEQFF. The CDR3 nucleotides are TGTGCCAGCAGCCCCGGACTGTACAATGAGCAGTTCTTC. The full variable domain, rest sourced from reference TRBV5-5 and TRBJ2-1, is DAGVTQSPTHLIKTRGQQVTLRCSPISGHKSVSWYQQVLGQGPQFIFQYYEKEERGRGNFPDRFSARQFPNYSSELNVNALLLGDSALYLCASSPGLYNEQFFGPGTRLTVL.

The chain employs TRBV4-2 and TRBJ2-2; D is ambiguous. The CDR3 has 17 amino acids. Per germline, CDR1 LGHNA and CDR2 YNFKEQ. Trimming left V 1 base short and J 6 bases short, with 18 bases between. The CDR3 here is CASSQGAEWFLSGELFF. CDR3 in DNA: TGTGCCAGCAGCCAAGGAGCTGAATGGTTCCTCTCCGGGGAGCTGTTTTTT.